The 15 T cell receptor beta chains below all came from one sample that was sequenced in a study of CD8+CD57+ T cells in acquired aplastic anemia. The authors sequenced patients whose flow cytometry had shown CD8+CD57+ cell expansion. The use of genomic DNA as template underpinned the TCR beta VDJ and CDR3 profiling. TCRdb re-called the reads with MiXCR, one entry per CDR3 protein. The sample has hundreds of thousands of distinct CDR3 sequences; around a third are singletons. Sequenced sample: sorted CD4+, CD8+, or CD8+CD57+ T cells (not recorded which) from PBMCs. All receptors derive from a human donor with aplastic anemia.

The table lists this clonotype with a few counts. The junction and the germline gene differ at one end; a read error may be behind it. The chain has TRBV20-1 and TRBJ2-1; 7 nucleotides line up with TRBD2. The CDR3 covers 15 residues. Germline-derived CDR1 and CDR2 are DFQATT and SNEGSKA (reference sequence). CDR3 sequence (DNA): TGTAGTGCTAGACCATCTAGCGGAGCCTACAATGAGCAGTTCTTC. Its protein product is CSARPSSGAYNEQFF.

At least ten counts were recorded for this clonotype. The chain is built from TRBV7-8 and TRBJ2-7; the match to TRBD2 covers 11 bases. Trimming took 2 bases from V and 3 from J; bases not matched to a gene: 3. Germline V lookup: CDR1 SGHVS, CDR2 FQNEAQ. CDR3 length equals 15 residues. CDR3: CASSLQLAGVYEQYF. CDR3 sequence (DNA): TGTGCCAGCAGCTTACAACTAGCGGGAGTCTACGAGCAGTACTTC.

This clonotype was seen at least ten times. The rearrangement joins TRBV9 to TRBJ1-2; 9 nucleotides align to TRBD1. CDR1 and CDR2 from the germline V gene are SGDLS and YYNGEE. Trimming cost V 0 bases and J 7 bases; bases outside gene matches: 10. CDR3 length: 16 amino acids. DNA of the CDR3: TGTGCCAGCAGCGTAGACGTGGGACAGGGACAGGGTGGCTACACCTTC. Translated: CASSVDVGQGQGGYTF. Drawing the rest from reference TRBV9 and TRBJ1-2, the complete variable domain is DSGVTQTPKHLITATGQRVTLRCSPRSGDLSVYWYQQSLDQGLQFLIQYYNGEERAKGNILERFSAQQFPDLHSELNLSSLELGDSALYFCASSVDVGQGQGGYTFGSGTRLTVV.

The gene calls are TRBV5-1 and TRBJ2-3; 11 bases are a match to TRBD2. Germline assignment: CDR1 SGHRS and CDR2 YFSETQ. The CDR3 runs 16 residues. V lost 6 bases, J lost 4 bases, and 10 bases stayed unmatched. As DNA, the CDR3 is TGCGCCAGCAATCTCGTAGCGGGAGGGTGGGCAGATACGCAGTATTTT. As protein: CASNLVAGGWADTQYF.

The V and J genes are TRBV6-7 and TRBJ1-2, with 7 nucleotides matching TRBD1. TRBV6-7 is marked as an open reading frame, function uncertain. This CDR3 is built from 16 residues. With V trimmed by 5 bases and J by 1 base, 10 bases remained unmatched. The CDR3 here is CASSLTGTAVNYGYTF. CDR3 coding DNA: TGTGCCAGCAGTCTCACCGGGACAGCAGTTAACTATGGCTACACCTTC.

This clonotype was found a few times. V usage is TRBV2 and J usage is TRBJ2-3, with 15 nucleotides matching TRBD2. The junction had 9 bases not matched to a gene; V was cut back by 9 bases and J by 2 bases. Germline CDR1 SNHLY, CDR2 FYNNEI. The CDR3 spans 17 residues. CDR3 in DNA: TGTGCCAGTGGACTAGCGGGGGGGCCGTGGGACACAGATACGCAGTATTTT. Residues: CASGLAGGPWDTDTQYF.

Regarding this clonotype: A much larger clone differs from this one at a single base, so this may be a read error. The chain employs TRBV29-1 and TRBJ2-2; TRBD2 matches 15 bases. CDR1 is SQVTM, CDR2 ANQGSEA, per germline. This CDR3 has 14 amino acids. The CDR3 nucleotides are TGCAGCGGGGGACTAGCGGGAGGAGCCGGGAAGCTGTTTTTT. It specifies CSGGLAGGAGKLFF.

The sample holds many counts of this clonotype. The chain is built from TRBV12-3 or TRBV12-4 and TRBJ2-7; D gene unclear. The ends were cut back, 3 bases at V and 6 bases at J, with 15 bases in the middle. The CDR3 is 14 amino acids. CDR3 nucleotide sequence: TGTGCCAGCAGTTTTTCGATCACCTCGGGCGAGCAGTACTTC. Translation gives CASSFSITSGEQYF.

As concerns this clonotype: At one end, the junction sequence differs from germline, possibly due to a read error. The rearrangement uses TRBV10-2 and TRBJ2-1, with D possibly matching TRBD2 (6 bases). The germline V gene encodes CDR1 WSHSY and CDR2 SAAADI. The length of the CDR3 is 15 residues. CDR3 nucleotides: TGCGCCAGCAGTGACTTGGGACTGTCCTACAGTGAGCAGTTCTTC. Its translation is CASSDLGLSYSEQFF.

The chain links TRBV10-3 to TRBJ2-7; TRBD1 matches 7 bases. Germline V lookup: CDR1 ENHRY, CDR2 SYGVKD. Unmatched junction bases numbered 5, after V lost 4 bases and J lost 2 bases. There are 14 residues in the CDR3. This CDR3 is CAISVEQGAYEQYF. CDR3 bases: TGTGCCATCAGTGTCGAGCAGGGGGCCTACGAGCAGTACTTC.

This clonotype was observed a handful of times. A read error is likely, as this CDR3 ends without the conserved phenylalanine or tryptophan. This chain joins TRBV9 and TRBJ1-6; D not certain. V shed 0 bases and J shed 11 bases, with 15 bases lying between them. The CDR3 consists of 15 residues. Germline loops: CDR1 SGDLS, CDR2 YYNGEE. Here the CDR3 DNA reads TGTGCCAGCAGCGTAGTAGATCAGGCGGGTCCACCCCTCCACTCT. This translates into CASSVVDQAGPPLHS.

This rearrangement joins TRBV29-1 to TRBJ1-5, with a tentative D call TRBD1 (6 bases). This CDR3 is 12 amino acids long. The V end lost 7 bases, the J end lost 0 bases, and 7 bases lay between the germline ends. Germline V CDR1 and CDR2: SQVTM, ANQGSEA. Written as DNA, the CDR3 is TGCAGCGCAGGGGTTAGCAATCAGCCCCAGCATTTT. Amino acid sequence: CSAGVSNQPQHF.

This chain connects TRBV5-1 to TRBJ1-1, with 8 bases lining up with TRBD1. Germline V gene sequence: CDR1 SGHRS, CDR2 YFSETQ. After removal of 3 bases from V and 5 bases from J, the junction contained 9 bases not matched to a gene. This CDR3 is 15 amino acids long. CDR3 DNA sequence: TGCGCCAGCAGCTACGATGGACAGGGTGGGACTGAAGCTTTCTTT. This encodes CASSYDGQGGTEAFF.

This clonotype was picked up a small number of times. The chain carries TRBV6-1 and TRBJ2-1, with D hard to call. Looked up from germline, CDR1 is MNHNS and CDR2 is SASEGT. Trimming cost V 3 bases and J 10 bases, with 10 bases left between them. This CDR3 has 12 residues. This CDR3 reads CASSEGSYEQFF. The CDR3 DNA reads as TGTGCCAGCAGTGAGGGGTCCTACGAGCAGTTCTTC.

Points on this clonotype: A clone one base away is much larger, so this may be a read error. The rearrangement uses TRBV19 and TRBJ2-1, with 7 bases that match TRBD1. The germline gives CDR1 LNHDA, CDR2 SQIVND (reference sequence). The CDR3 is made up of 14 amino acids. Here the CDR3 reads CASSPQGQYKEQFF. DNA for the CDR3: TGTGCCAGCAGCCCCCAGGGACAGTACAAGGAGCAGTTCTTC.